A single sample is the source of the 8 T cell receptor beta chains below, sequenced in a study of identical twins. TCRdb used MiXCR to reprocess the 5' RACE reads, holding one entry per CDR3 protein. The data contain hundreds of thousands of distinct CDR3 sequences, about 9.4% of them singletons. These data were also filed under a second study, of yellow fever vaccine responses in identical twins.

Input material: PBMCs. Source of these receptors: a woman aged 18-35 years in good health.

This clonotype was seen a few times. The genes are TRBV12-5 and TRBJ2-3; perhaps TRBD2 as D (7 bases). V dropped 4 bases and J dropped 1 base, with 12 bases sitting between them. The CDR3 has 15 residues. CDR1 is LGHNT, CDR2 FRNRAP, per germline. CDR3 coding DNA: TGTGCTAGTGGTTCTTGGGGGGGCCGCACAGATACGCAGTATTTT. Translation gives CASGSWGGRTDTQYF.

This rearrangement joins TRBV5-1 to TRBJ1-6; TRBD1 matches at 8 bases. Germline loops: CDR1 SGHRS, CDR2 YFSETQ. Trimming took 4 bases from V and 9 from J; bases not matched to a gene: 12. The CDR3 contains 16 residues. The CDR3 is CASSPALGQAGSPLHF. The CDR3 nucleotides are TGCGCCAGCAGCCCGGCCCTGGGACAGGCGGGTTCACCCCTCCACTTT.

This clonotype was recorded a few times. The chain joins TRBV6-4 to TRBJ2-3, with a possible D match to TRBD1 (6 bases). Trimming removed 3 bases at V and 0 bases at J, with 7 bases between. There are 14 residues in the CDR3. The germline V gene encodes CDR1 MRHNA and CDR2 SNTAGT. CDR3 sequence (DNA): TGTGCCAGCAGTGAAGGACAGAGCACAGATACGCAGTATTTT. Its protein product is CASSEGQSTDTQYF.

This clonotype was picked up many times. J is TRBJ2-3 and V is TRBV20-1; tentative D call: TRBD1 (6 bases). The CDR3 consists of 14 residues. Between the trimmed V and J ends, which lost 6 bases and 2 bases, there was a span of 15 bases. From germline, CDR1 is DFQATT and CDR2 SNEGSKA (reference sequence). CDR3 bases: TGCAGTGCGGAAGACAGGTTTTCCACAGATACGCAGTATTTT. Translating it yields CSAEDRFSTDTQYF.

The gene calls are TRBV7-2 and TRBJ2-1; 8 bases are a match to TRBD2. V was pared by 5 bases and J by 7 bases, with 7 bases of the junction left unmatched. Per the germline V gene, CDR1 is SGHTA and CDR2 is FQGNSA. This CDR3 has 14 residues. The CDR3, as DNA: TGTGCCAGCAGCCCCTGGGGCGGGAGGAATGAGCAGTTCTTC. Its protein is CASSPWGGRNEQFF.

This clonotype was counted many times. The chain employs TRBV28 and TRBJ2-2; TRBD2 matches at 8 bases. Germline CDR1 reads MDHEN; CDR2 reads SYDVKM. This CDR3 is 16 amino acids long. Unmatched junction bases numbered 8, after V lost 2 bases and J lost 6 bases. The CDR3 DNA reads TGTGCCAGCAGTTTAGGGCCTAGCGGGTCTCCCGGGGAGCTGTTTTTT. As protein: CASSLGPSGSPGELFF.

This clonotype has more than one count but fewer than ten. The CDR3: CATTDNRQTKSSYNEQFF. The CDR3 DNA follows: TGTGCCACCACCGACAACCGACAGACTAAAAGCTCCTACAATGAGCAGTTCTTC. The rearrangement uses TRBV6-2 or TRBV6-3 and TRBJ2-1; D could derive from TRBD1 or TRBD2 (5 bases each). The CDR3 is made up of 18 amino acids. The germline CDR1 and CDR2 sequences are MNHEY and SVGEGT. The germline V and J ends were trimmed by 10 bases and 0 bases, with 25 bases remaining between them.

This clonotype was counted a few times. The genes are TRBV28 and TRBJ2-3, with 8 nucleotides matching TRBD1. The CDR3 totals 17 residues. After removal of 3 bases from V and 0 bases from J, the junction contained 8 bases not matched to a gene. Germline V lookup: CDR1 MDHEN, CDR2 SYDVKM. CDR3: CASSFAGTGFSTDTQYF. DNA of the CDR3: TGTGCCAGCAGTTTTGCTGGGACAGGCTTTAGCACAGATACGCAGTATTTT.